The entry that follows covers one TCR beta chain sequence. Sequenced by immunoSEQ multiplex PCR; TCRdb stores in-frame clones only, minus some. Here the sample spans more than 45,000 clones, around 94% being singletons. The junction had 11 bases not matched to a gene; V was cut back by 4 bases and J by 8 bases. This CDR3 has 17 amino acids. Germline V gene data show CDR1 as SGHTS and CDR2 as YDEGEE. The source of the sample is a study of T cell changes during pregnancy in multiple sclerosis. This receptor was identified in a female donor with multiple sclerosis, enrolled in a pregnancy study. The chain combines TRBV5-8 with TRBJ2-1; 14 bases agree with TRBD2. Sequencing used CD4+ T cells from peripheral blood mononuclear cells, obtained in the first trimester of pregnancy. CDR3 sequence (DNA): TGTGCCAGCAGCCCGAAAAGAGGACTAGCGGGGGGTTATGAGCAGTTCTTC. It specifies CASSPKRGLAGGYEQFF.